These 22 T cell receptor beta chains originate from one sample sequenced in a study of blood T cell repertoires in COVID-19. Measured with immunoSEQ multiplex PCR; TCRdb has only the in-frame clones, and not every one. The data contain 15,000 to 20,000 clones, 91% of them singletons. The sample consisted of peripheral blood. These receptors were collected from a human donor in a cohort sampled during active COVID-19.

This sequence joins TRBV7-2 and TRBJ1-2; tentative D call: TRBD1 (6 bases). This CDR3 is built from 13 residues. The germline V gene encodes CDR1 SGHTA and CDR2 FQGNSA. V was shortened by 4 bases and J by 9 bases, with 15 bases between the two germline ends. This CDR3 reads CASSYQQGLSYTF. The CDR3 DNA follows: TGTGCCAGCAGCTATCAACAGGGATTGAGCTACACCTTC.

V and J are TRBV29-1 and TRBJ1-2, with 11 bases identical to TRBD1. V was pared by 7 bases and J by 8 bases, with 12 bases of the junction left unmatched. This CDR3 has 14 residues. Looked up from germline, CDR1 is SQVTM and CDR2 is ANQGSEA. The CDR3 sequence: CSARHRDRGEGYTF. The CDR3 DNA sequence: TGCAGCGCGCGACACCGGGACAGGGGGGAGGGCTACACCTTC. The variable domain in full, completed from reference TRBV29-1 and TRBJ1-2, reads SAVISQKPSRDICQRGTSLTIQCQVDSQVTMMFWYRQQPGQSLTLIATANQGSEATYESGFVIDKFPISRPNLTFSTLTVSNMSPEDSSIYLCSARHRDRGEGYTFGSGTRLTVV.

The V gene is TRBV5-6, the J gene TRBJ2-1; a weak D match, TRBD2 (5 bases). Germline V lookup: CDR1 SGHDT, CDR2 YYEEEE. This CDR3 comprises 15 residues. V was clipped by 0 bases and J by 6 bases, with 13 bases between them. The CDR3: CASSLGGPSRNEQFF. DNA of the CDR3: TGTGCCAGCAGCTTGGGAGGGCCTAGCCGCAATGAGCAGTTCTTC.

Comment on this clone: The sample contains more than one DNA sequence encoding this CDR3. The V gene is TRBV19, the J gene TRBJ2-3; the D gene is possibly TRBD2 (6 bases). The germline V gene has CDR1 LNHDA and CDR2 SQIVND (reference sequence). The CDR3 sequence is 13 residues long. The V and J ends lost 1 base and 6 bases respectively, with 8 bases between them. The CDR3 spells CASSIVGGDTQYF. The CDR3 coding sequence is TGTGCCAGTAGTATAGTTGGAGGGGATACGCAGTATTTT.

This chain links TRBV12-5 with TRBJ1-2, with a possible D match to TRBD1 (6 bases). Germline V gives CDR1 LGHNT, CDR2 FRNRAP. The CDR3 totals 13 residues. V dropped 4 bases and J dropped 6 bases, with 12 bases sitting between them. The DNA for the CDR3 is TGTGCTAGTGGTTCGGGACACTTGGATGGCTACACCTTC. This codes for CASGSGHLDGYTF.

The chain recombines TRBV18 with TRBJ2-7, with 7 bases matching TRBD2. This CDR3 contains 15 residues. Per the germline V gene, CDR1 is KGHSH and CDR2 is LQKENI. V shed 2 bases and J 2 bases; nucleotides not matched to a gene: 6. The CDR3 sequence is CASSPVGGNPYEQYF. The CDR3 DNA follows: TGTGCCAGCTCACCAGTGGGGGGGAACCCCTACGAGCAGTACTTC.

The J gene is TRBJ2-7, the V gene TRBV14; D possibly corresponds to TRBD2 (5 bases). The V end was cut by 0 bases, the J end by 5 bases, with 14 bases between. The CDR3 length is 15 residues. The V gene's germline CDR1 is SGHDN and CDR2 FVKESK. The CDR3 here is CASSQDLTRVHEQYF. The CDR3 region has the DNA TGTGCCAGCAGCCAAGACCTAACTAGAGTCCACGAGCAGTACTTC. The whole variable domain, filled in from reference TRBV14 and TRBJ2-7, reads EAGVTQFPSHSVIEKGQTVTLRCDPISGHDNLYWYRRVMGKEIKFLLHFVKESKQDESGMPNNRFLAERTGGTYSTLKVQPAELEDSGVYFCASSQDLTRVHEQYFGPGTRLTVT.

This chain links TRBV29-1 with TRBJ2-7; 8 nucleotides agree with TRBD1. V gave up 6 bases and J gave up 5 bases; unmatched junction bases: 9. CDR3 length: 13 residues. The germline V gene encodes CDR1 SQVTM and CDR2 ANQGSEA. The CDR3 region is CSVPRTGSDEQYF. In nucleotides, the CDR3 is TGCAGCGTGCCCCGGACAGGGTCCGACGAGCAGTACTTC.

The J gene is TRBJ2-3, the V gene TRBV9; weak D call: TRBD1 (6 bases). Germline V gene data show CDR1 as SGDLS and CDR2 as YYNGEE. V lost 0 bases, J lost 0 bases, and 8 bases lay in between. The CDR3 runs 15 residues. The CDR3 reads CASSVVGTSTDTQYF. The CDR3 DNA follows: TGTGCCAGCAGCGTAGTTGGGACAAGCACAGATACGCAGTATTTT. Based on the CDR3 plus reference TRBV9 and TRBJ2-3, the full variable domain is DSGVTQTPKHLITATGQRVTLRCSPRSGDLSVYWYQQSLDQGLQFLIQYYNGEERAKGNILERFSAQQFPDLHSELNLSSLELGDSALYFCASSVVGTSTDTQYFGPGTRLTVL.

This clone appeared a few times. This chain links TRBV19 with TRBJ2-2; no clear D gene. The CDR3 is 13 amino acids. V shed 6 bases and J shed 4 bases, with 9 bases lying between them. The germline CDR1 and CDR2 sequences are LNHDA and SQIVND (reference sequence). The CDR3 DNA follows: TGTGCCAGTAGGCGATTATCCACCGGGGAGCTGTTTTTT. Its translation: CASRRLSTGELFF.

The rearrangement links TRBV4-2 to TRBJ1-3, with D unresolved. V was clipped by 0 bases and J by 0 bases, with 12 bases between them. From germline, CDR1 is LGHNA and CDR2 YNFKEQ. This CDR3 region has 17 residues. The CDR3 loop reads CASSQEEGTYSGNTIYF. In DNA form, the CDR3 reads TGTGCCAGCAGCCAAGAGGAGGGAACTTACTCTGGAAACACCATATATTTT.

The CDR3 coding sequence is TGTGCCAGCAGCCACAGGGTTGGAACTAATGAAAAACTGTTTTTT. Residues: CASSHRVGTNEKLFF. The chain employs TRBV7-8 and TRBJ1-4; the D gene is possibly TRBD1 (6 bases). Per the germline V gene, CDR1 is SGHVS and CDR2 is FQNEAQ. Trimming shortened V by 5 bases and J by 1 base, and 11 bases separated the two germline ends. The CDR3 covers 15 residues.

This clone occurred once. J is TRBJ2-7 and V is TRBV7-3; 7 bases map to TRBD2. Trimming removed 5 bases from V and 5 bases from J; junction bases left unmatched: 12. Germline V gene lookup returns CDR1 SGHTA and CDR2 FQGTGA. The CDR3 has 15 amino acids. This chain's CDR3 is CASSPQGMGGHEQYF. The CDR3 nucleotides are TGTGCCAGCAGCCCCCAGGGTATGGGAGGGCACGAGCAGTACTTC.

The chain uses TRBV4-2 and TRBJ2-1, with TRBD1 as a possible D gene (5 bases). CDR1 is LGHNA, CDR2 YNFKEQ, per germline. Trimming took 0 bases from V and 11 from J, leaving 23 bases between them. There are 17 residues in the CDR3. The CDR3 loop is CASSQDPRVGAPLKQFF. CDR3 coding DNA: TGTGCCAGCAGCCAAGATCCAAGAGTAGGGGCCCCCCTAAAGCAGTTCTTC.

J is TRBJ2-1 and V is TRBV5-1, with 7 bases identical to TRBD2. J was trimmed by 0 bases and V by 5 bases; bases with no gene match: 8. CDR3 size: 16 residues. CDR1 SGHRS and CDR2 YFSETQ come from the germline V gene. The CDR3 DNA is TGCGCCAGCAGACCCAAACTAGCGAGCTCCTACAATGAGCAGTTCTTC. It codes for CASRPKLASSYNEQFF.

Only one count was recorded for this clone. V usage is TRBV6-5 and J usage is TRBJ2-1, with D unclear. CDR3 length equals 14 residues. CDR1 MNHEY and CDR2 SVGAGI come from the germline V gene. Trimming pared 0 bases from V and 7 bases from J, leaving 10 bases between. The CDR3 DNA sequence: TGTGCCAGCAGTTACTCGTATGCGGCGAATGAGCAGTTCTTC. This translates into CASSYSYAANEQFF.

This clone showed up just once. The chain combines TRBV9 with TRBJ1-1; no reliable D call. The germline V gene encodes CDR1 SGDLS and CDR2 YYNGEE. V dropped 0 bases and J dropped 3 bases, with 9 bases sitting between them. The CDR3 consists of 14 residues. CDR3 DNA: TGTGCCAGCAGCGTAGCAGGTTCCGACACTGAAGCTTTCTTT. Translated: CASSVAGSDTEAFF.

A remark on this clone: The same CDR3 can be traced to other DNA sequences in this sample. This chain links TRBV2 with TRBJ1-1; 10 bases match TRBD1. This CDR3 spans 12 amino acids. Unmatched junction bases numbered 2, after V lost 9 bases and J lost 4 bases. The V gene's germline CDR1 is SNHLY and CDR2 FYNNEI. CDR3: CARRTGGTEAFF. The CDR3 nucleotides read TGTGCCAGAAGGACAGGGGGCACTGAAGCTTTCTTT.

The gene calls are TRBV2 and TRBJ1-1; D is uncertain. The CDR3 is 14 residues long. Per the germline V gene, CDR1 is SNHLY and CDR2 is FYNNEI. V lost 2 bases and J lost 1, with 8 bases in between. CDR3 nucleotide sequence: TGTGCCAGCAGTGAAACTTCCCGGAACACTGAAGCTTTCTTT. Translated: CASSETSRNTEAFF. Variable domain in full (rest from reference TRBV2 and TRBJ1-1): EPEVTQTPSHQVTQMGQEVILRCVPISNHLYFYWYRQILGQKVEFLVSFYNNEISEKSEIFDDQFSVERPDGSNFTLKIRSTKLEDSAMYFCASSETSRNTEAFFGQGTRLTVV.

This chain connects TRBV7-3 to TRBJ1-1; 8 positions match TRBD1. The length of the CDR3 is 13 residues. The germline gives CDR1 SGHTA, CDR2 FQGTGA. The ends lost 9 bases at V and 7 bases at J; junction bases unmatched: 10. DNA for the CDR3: TGTGCCAGTTTCCCGACAGGGGAAAATGAAGCTTTCTTT. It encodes CASFPTGENEAFF.

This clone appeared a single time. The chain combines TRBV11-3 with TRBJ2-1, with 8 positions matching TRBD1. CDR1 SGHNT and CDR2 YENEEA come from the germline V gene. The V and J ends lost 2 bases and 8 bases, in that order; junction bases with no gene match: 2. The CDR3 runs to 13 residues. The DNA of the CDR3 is TGTGCCAGCAGCTTACAGGGGGCGTATGAGCAGTTCTTC. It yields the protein CASSLQGAYEQFF.

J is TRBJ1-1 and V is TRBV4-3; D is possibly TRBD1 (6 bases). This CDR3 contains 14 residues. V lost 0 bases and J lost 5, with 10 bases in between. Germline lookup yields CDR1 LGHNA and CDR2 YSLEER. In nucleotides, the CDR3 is TGCGCCAGCAGCCAAGATGGGGGCCGGACTGAAGCTTTCTTT. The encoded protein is CASSQDGGRTEAFF.